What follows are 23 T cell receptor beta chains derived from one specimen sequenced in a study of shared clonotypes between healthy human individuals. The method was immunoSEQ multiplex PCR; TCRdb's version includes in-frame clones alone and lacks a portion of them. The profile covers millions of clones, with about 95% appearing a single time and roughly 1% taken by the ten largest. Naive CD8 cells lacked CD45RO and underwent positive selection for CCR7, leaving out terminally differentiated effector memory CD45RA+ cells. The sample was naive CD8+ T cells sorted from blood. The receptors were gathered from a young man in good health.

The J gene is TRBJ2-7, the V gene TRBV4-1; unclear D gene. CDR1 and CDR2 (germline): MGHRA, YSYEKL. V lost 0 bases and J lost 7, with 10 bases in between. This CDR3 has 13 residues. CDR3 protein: CASSQETAWEQYF. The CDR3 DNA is TGCGCCAGCAGCCAAGAAACAGCTTGGGAGCAGTACTTC.

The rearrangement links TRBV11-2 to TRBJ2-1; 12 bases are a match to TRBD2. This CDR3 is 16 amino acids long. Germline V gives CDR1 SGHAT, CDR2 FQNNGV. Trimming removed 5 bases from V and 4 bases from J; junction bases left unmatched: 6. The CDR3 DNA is TGTGCCAGCAGCCCCCGACTAGCGGGAGTTTACAATGAGCAGTTCTTC. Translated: CASSPRLAGVYNEQFF.

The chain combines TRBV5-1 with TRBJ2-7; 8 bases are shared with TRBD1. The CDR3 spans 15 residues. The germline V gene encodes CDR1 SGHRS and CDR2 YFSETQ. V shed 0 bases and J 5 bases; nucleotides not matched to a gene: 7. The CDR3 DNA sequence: TGCGCCAGCAGCTTGGCCGGACAGGGAGGACACGAGCAGTACTTC. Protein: CASSLAGQGGHEQYF.

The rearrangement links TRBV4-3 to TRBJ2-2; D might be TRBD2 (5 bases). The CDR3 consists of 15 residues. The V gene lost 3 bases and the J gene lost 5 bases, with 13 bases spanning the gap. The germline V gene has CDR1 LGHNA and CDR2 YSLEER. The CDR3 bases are TGCGCCAGCAGCCACACGGGTTCGGGGACCGGGGAGCTGTTTTTT. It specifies CASSHTGSGTGELFF.

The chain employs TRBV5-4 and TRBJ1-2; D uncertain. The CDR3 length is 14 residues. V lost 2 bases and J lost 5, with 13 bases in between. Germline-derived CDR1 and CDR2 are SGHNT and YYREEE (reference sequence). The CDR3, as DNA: TGTGCCAGCAGCTTCCAAGGCGCGCGGTATGGCTACACCTTC. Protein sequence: CASSFQGARYGYTF.

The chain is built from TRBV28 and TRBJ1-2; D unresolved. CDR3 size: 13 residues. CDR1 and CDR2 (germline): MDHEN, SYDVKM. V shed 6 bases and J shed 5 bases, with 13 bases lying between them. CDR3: CASRRDEWYGYTF. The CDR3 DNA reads TGTGCCAGCAGGAGAGACGAATGGTATGGCTACACCTTC.

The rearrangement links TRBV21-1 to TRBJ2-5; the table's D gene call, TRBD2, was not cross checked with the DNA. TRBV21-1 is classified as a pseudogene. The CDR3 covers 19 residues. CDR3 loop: CASSKEGWKGLKPQETQYF. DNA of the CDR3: TGTGCCAGCAGCAAAGAGGGTTGGAAGGGACTAAAGCCTCAAGAGACCCAGTACTTC.

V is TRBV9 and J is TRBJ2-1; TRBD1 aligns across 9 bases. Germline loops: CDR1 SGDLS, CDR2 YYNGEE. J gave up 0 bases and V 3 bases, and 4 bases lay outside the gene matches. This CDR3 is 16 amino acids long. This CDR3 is CASSGGQGISYNEQFF. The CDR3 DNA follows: TGTGCCAGCAGCGGCGGACAGGGGATCTCCTACAATGAGCAGTTCTTC.

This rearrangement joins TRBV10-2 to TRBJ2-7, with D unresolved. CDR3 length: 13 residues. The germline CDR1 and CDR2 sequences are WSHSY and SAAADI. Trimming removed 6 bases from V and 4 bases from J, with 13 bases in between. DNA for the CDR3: TGCGCCAGCAGGTACCGGGCCACATACGAGCAGTACTTC. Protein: CASRYRATYEQYF.

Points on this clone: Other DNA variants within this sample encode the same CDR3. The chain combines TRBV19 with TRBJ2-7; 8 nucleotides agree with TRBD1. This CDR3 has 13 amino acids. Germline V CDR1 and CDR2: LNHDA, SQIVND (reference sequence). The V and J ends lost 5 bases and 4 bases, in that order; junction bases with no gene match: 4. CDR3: CASSFGTGYEQYF. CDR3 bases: TGTGCCAGTAGTTTTGGGACAGGATACGAGCAGTACTTC.

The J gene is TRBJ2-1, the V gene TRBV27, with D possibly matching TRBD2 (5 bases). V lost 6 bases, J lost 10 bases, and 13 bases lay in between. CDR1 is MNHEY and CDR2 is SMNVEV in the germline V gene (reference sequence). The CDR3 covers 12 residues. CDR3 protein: CASSPLGREQFF. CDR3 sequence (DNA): TGTGCCAGCAGCCCACTAGGAAGGGAGCAGTTCTTC.

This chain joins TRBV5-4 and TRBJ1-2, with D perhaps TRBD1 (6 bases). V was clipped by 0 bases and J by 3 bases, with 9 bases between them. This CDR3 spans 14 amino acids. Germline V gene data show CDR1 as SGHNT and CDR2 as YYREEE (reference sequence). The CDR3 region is CASSLGRGYYGYTF. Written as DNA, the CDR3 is TGTGCCAGCAGCTTGGGCAGGGGCTACTATGGCTACACCTTC.

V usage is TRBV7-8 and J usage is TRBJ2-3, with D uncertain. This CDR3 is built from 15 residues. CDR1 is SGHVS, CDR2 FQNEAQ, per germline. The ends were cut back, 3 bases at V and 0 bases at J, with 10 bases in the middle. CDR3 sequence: CASSFADDSTDTQYF. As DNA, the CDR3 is TGTGCCAGCAGCTTTGCTGACGATAGCACAGATACGCAGTATTTT.

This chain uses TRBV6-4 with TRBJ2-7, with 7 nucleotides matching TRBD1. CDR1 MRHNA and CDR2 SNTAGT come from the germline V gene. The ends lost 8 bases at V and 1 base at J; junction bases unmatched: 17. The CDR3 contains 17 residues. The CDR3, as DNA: TGTGCCAGCGGGCCGGGACAGATGCTTCAGGGATCCTACGAGCAGTACTTC. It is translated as CASGPGQMLQGSYEQYF.

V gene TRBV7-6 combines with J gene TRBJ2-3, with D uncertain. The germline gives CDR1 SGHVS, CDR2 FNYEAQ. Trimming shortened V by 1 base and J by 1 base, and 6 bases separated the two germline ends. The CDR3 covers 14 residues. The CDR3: CASSLVLGTDTQYF. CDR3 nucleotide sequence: TGTGCCAGCAGCTTAGTTCTGGGCACAGATACGCAGTATTTT.

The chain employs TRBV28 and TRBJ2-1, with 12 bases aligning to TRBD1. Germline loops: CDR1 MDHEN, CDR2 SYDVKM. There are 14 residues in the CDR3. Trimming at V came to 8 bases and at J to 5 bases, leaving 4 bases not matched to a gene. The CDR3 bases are TGTGCCAGCTTGGGACAGGGGGCGGACAATGAGCAGTTCTTC. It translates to CASLGQGADNEQFF.

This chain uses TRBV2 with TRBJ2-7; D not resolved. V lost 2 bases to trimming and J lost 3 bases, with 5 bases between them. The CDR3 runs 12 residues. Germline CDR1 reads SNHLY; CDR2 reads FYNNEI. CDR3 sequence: CASSELFYEQYF. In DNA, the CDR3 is TGTGCCAGCAGTGAATTGTTCTACGAGCAGTACTTC.

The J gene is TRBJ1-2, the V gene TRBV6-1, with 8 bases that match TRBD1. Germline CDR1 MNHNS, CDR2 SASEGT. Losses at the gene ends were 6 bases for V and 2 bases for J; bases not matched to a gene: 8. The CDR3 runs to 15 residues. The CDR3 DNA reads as TGTGCCAGCAGGCTAGACAGGGGAAACAACTATGGCTACACCTTC. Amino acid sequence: CASRLDRGNNYGYTF.

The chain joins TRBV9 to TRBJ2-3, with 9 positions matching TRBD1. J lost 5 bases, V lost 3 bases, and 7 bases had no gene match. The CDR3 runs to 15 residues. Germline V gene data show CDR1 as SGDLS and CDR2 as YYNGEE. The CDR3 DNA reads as TGTGCCAGCAGCGGTTTACAGGGGGCGAAAGATACGCAGTATTTT. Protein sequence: CASSGLQGAKDTQYF.

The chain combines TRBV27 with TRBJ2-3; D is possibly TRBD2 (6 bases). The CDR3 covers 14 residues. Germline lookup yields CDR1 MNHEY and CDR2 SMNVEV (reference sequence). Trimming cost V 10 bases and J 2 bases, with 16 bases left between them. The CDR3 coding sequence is TGTGCCACTGCGGGATTAGCATTCACAGATACGCAGTATTTT. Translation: CATAGLAFTDTQYF.

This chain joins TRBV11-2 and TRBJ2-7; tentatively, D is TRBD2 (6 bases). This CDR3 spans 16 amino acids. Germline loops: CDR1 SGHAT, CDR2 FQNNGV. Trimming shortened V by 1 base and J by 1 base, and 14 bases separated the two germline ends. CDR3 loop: CASSLGPATRSYEQYF. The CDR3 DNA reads TGTGCCAGCAGCTTAGGCCCGGCGACTAGGTCCTACGAGCAGTACTTC.

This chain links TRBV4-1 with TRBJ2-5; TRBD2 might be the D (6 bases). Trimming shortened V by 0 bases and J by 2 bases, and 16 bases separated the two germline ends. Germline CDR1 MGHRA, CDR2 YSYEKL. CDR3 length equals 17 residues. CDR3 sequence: CASSQEGELANQETQYF. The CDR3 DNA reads TGCGCCAGCAGCCAAGAAGGGGAACTAGCCAATCAAGAGACCCAGTACTTC.

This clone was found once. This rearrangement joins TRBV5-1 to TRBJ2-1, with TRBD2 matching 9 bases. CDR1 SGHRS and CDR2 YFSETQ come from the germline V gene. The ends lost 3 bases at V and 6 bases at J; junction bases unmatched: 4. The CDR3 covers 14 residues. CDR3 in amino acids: CASSWGTSLNEQFF. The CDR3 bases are TGCGCCAGCAGCTGGGGGACTAGCCTCAATGAGCAGTTCTTC.